These 14 T cell receptor beta chains were all obtained from the same sample, sequenced in a study of T cell responses to AZD1222 COVID-19 vaccine. Measured with immunoSEQ multiplex PCR; TCRdb has only the in-frame clones, and not every one. The table has about 96,000 clones, roughly nine tenths seen once. The specimen was peripheral blood, collected on day 0 of AZD1222 vaccination. All receptors derive from an adult in good health.

The chain combines TRBV28 with TRBJ2-7, with D possibly TRBD1 on 6 matching bases. Germline V gives CDR1 MDHEN, CDR2 SYDVKM. The CDR3 consists of 17 residues. Trimming took off 1 base at V and 6 bases at J, with 22 bases between the two ends. CDR3: CASSLLDGRSQGLEQYF. CDR3 nucleotides: TGTGCCAGCAGTTTATTGGATGGGCGGTCCCAGGGGCTCGAGCAGTACTTC.

This chain links TRBV24-1 with TRBJ2-3; D possibly corresponds to TRBD2 (6 bases). The CDR3 extends over 12 amino acids. V lost 9 bases to trimming and J lost 4 bases, with 10 bases between them. Looked up from germline, CDR1 is KGHDR and CDR2 is SFDVKD. DNA for the CDR3: TGTGCCACCTCCGGGACTGCAGATACGCAGTATTTT. It encodes CATSGTADTQYF.

The chain couples TRBV7-2 to TRBJ2-1, with a weak D call TRBD2 (6 bases). V dropped 5 bases and J dropped 7 bases, with 15 bases sitting between them. Germline V gives CDR1 SGHTA, CDR2 FQGNSA. CDR3 length: 14 amino acids. CDR3 amino acids: CASSLGTRGNEQFF. CDR3 bases: TGTGCCAGCAGCCTCGGGACTCGAGGAAATGAGCAGTTCTTC.

The rearrangement joins TRBV19 to TRBJ2-7, with D perhaps given as TRBD1 or TRBD2 (5 bases each). The CDR3 totals 15 residues. In germline, CDR1 is LNHDA, CDR2 SQIVND (reference sequence). The ends were cut back, 1 base at V and 2 bases at J, with 12 bases in the middle. The CDR3 DNA sequence: TGTGCCAGTAGTATAGGGGGGACCTCAGCCTACGAGCAGTACTTC. Its translation is CASSIGGTSAYEQYF.

V is TRBV5-1 and J is TRBJ2-1; no definite D call. Germline V CDR1 and CDR2: SGHRS, YFSETQ. The germline V and J ends were trimmed by 4 bases and 2 bases, with 10 bases remaining between them. The length of the CDR3 is 14 residues. This CDR3 reads CASSPTSTYNEQFF. CDR3 DNA: TGCGCCAGCAGCCCTACAAGCACCTACAATGAGCAGTTCTTC.

V usage is TRBV6-5 and J usage is TRBJ2-3; tentative D call: TRBD1 (6 bases). V lost 0 bases to trimming and J lost 0 bases, with 10 bases between them. This CDR3 region has 16 residues. The germline V gene encodes CDR1 MNHEY and CDR2 SVGAGI. The CDR3 DNA is TGTGCCAGCAGTTACTCCAGGACAGCTAGCACAGATACGCAGTATTTT. Protein: CASSYSRTASTDTQYF.

Only a few counts were recorded for this clone. The V gene is TRBV5-8, the J gene TRBJ2-3; D is possibly TRBD2 (6 bases). In germline, CDR1 is SGHTS, CDR2 YDEGEE. This CDR3 has 11 residues. The CDR3 DNA follows: TGTGCACGGCGGGAAGGAAATACGCAGTATTTT. Protein product: CARREGNTQYF.

J is TRBJ1-3 and V is TRBV3-1 (or the pseudogene TRBV3-2), with D unresolved. Germline values: CDR1 LGHDT, CDR2 YNNKEL (reference sequence). The CDR3 loop spans 15 amino acids. Trimming took 4 bases from V and 0 from J, leaving 10 bases between them. The CDR3 nucleotides read TGTGCCAGCAGCCCTTCCCTGAGCTCTGGAAACACCATATATTTT. Translated, it gives CASSPSLSSGNTIYF.

The sample holds one count of this clone. This chain joins TRBV2 and TRBJ2-5; D is unresolved. The CDR3 contains 15 residues. Per germline, CDR1 SNHLY and CDR2 FYNNEI. Trimming removed 4 bases at V and 4 bases at J, with 16 bases between. The CDR3 region has the DNA TGTGCCAGCAGTGTTTCCGGGCTTGAGACAGAGACCCAGTACTTC. It translates to CASSVSGLETETQYF. The full variable domain, its missing parts supplied by reference TRBV2 and TRBJ2-5, is EPEVTQTPSHQVTQMGQEVILRCVPISNHLYFYWYRQILGQKVEFLVSFYNNEISEKSEIFDDQFSVERPDGSNFTLKIRSTKLEDSAMYFCASSVSGLETETQYFGPGTRLLVL.

This chain uses TRBV7-3 with TRBJ2-2, with D perhaps matching TRBD1 (5 bases). Trimming left V 3 bases short and J 5 bases short, with 10 bases between. This CDR3 spans 14 amino acids. Germline V gene data show CDR1 as SGHTA and CDR2 as FQGTGA. This CDR3 reads CASSFSGLTGELFF. The CDR3 DNA follows: TGTGCCAGCAGCTTTTCAGGGTTGACCGGGGAGCTGTTTTTT.

The chain is built from TRBV5-1 and TRBJ2-7, with 8 bases that match TRBD2. CDR1 SGHRS and CDR2 YFSETQ come from the germline V gene. The ends lost 4 bases at V and 5 bases at J; junction bases unmatched: 8. CDR3 length: 14 amino acids. As DNA, the CDR3 is TGCGCCAGCAGCGTAAGACTAGCGAGGGACGAGCAGTACTTC. This sequence encodes CASSVRLARDEQYF.

This chain joins TRBV19 and TRBJ1-5; TRBD1 matches 7 bases. The germline CDR1 and CDR2 sequences are LNHDA and SQIVND (reference sequence). There are 20 residues in the CDR3. The ends lost 6 bases at V and 2 bases at J; junction bases unmatched: 22. The CDR3 loop is CASRSGGGTGAYEGNQPQHF. The CDR3 DNA is TGTGCCAGTAGATCAGGGGGAGGGACCGGGGCTTACGAGGGCAATCAGCCCCAGCATTTT.

This rearrangement joins TRBV28 to TRBJ2-7; 7 bases agree with TRBD1. V lost 6 bases, J lost 6 bases, and 11 bases stayed unmatched. The CDR3 length is 14 residues. Germline V gives CDR1 MDHEN, CDR2 SYDVKM. The CDR3 region is CASSLSGTEIEQYF. CDR3 DNA sequence: TGTGCCAGCAGCCTCTCCGGGACAGAGATCGAGCAGTACTTC.

The rearrangement joins TRBV28 to TRBJ1-1; the D gene is possibly TRBD1 (5 bases). V was trimmed by 8 bases and J by 1 base, leaving 20 bases between them. This CDR3 has 16 residues. From germline, CDR1 is MDHEN and CDR2 SYDVKM. This CDR3 reads CASLIGGVDRNTEAFF. For the CDR3, the DNA is TGTGCCAGCCTTATAGGAGGGGTAGACAGGAACACTGAAGCTTTCTTT. Filled out from reference TRBV28 and TRBJ1-1, the complete variable domain reads DVKVTQSSRYLVKRTGEKVFLECVQDMDHENMFWYRQDPGLGLRLIYFSYDVKMKEKGDIPEGYSVSREKKERFSLILESASTNQTSMYLCASLIGGVDRNTEAFFGQGTRLTVV.